These 17 T cell receptor beta chains originate from one sample sequenced in a study of Ad26.COV2.S vaccination and SARS-CoV-2 variants. Treatment meaning: 15 to 20 received Ad26.COV2.S at low or high dose, single or two shots; several received placebo; per-sample allocation not given. Sampling occurred on day 63 after the first vaccine or placebo injection. Clones were read by immunoSEQ multiplex PCR, and TCRdb kept only the in-frame ones, dropping some. In the table there are around 300,000 clones, roughly 91% of which are singletons. The sample consisted of peripheral blood, taken in a trial of Ad26.COV2.S vaccine versus placebo. The receptors were sampled from a person between 18 and 65 years old who received the Ad26.COV2.S COVID-19 vaccine or a placebo.

Only one count was recorded for this clone. The genes are TRBV2 and TRBJ1-5, with 8 bases lining up with TRBD1. The CDR3 is 14 residues long. Losses at the gene ends were 6 bases for V and 9 bases for J; bases not matched to a gene: 10. Germline V gene sequence: CDR1 SNHLY, CDR2 FYNNEI. CDR3 in amino acids: CASSVDRARRPQHF. CDR3 sequence (DNA): TGTGCCAGCAGCGTGGACAGGGCCCGTCGGCCCCAGCATTTT.

V gene TRBV29-1 combines with J gene TRBJ1-1, with D perhaps matching TRBD1 (5 bases). Deletions cut 1 base from V and 1 base from J, with 10 bases between. Germline assignment: CDR1 SQVTM and CDR2 ANQGSEA. The CDR3 covers 14 residues. The CDR3 region has the DNA TGCAGCGTTGAAGTGGGGGGTCGGAACACTGAAGCTTTCTTT. Translation gives CSVEVGGRNTEAFF.

This clone was seen just once. The DNA of the CDR3 is TGTGCCAGCAGTCCTGCAAGCTCCTACGAGCAGTACTTC. Encoded protein: CASSPASSYEQYF. The gene calls are TRBV27 and TRBJ2-7, with D uncertain. Germline-derived CDR1 and CDR2 are MNHEY and SMNVEV (reference sequence). The ends were cut back, 5 bases at V and 0 bases at J, with 8 bases in the middle. The CDR3 sequence is 13 residues long.

The DNA for the CDR3 is TGCGCCAGCAGGAAGACTAATGAAAAACTGTTTTTT. It translates to CASRKTNEKLFF. The chain employs TRBV5-1 and TRBJ1-4; D is ambiguous. Trimming shortened V by 5 bases and J by 2 bases, and 4 bases separated the two germline ends. Germline values: CDR1 SGHRS, CDR2 YFSETQ. This CDR3 contains 12 residues.

This clone has only one observation. This chain links TRBV5-1 with TRBJ2-5, with a possible D match to TRBD2 (7 bases). This CDR3 comprises 15 residues. CDR1 SGHRS and CDR2 YFSETQ come from the germline V gene. V lost 3 bases, J lost 2 bases, and 14 bases lay in between. CDR3 DNA: TGCGCCAGCAGCTCTGGGGGGGCAGGGCAAGAGACCCAGTACTTC. It encodes CASSSGGAGQETQYF.

The chain combines TRBV7-9 with TRBJ2-1; 9 bases fit TRBD1. CDR3 length: 16 residues. The ends lost 5 bases at V and 2 bases at J; junction bases unmatched: 7. CDR1 is SEHNR, CDR2 FQNEAQ, per germline (reference sequence). CDR3 in DNA: TGTGCCAGCAGCCCAAGCCGGGACAGGGCCTACAATGAGCAGTTCTTC. This codes for CASSPSRDRAYNEQFF.

This chain uses TRBV27 with TRBJ1-4, with 10 bases fitting TRBD1. The V gene end was trimmed by 5 bases and the J gene end by 7 bases; junction bases not matched to a gene: 13. CDR1 is MNHEY, CDR2 SMNVEV, per germline (reference sequence). The CDR3 is made up of 17 amino acids. This CDR3 is CASSRLTGGAFVEKLFF. The CDR3 DNA follows: TGTGCCAGCAGTAGACTGACAGGGGGCGCATTCGTTGAAAAACTGTTTTTT.

The chain employs TRBV13 and TRBJ2-5, with 10 bases that match TRBD2. Germline CDR1 and CDR2: PRHDT and FYEKMQ (reference sequence). V was clipped by 5 bases and J by 2 bases; unmatched bases: 5. The CDR3 loop spans 15 amino acids. CDR3 protein: CASSELAGGQETQYF. In nucleotides, the CDR3 is TGTGCCAGCAGCGAATTAGCGGGGGGACAAGAGACCCAGTACTTC. Full variable domain (rest looked up from reference TRBV13 and TRBJ2-5): AAGVIQSPRHLIKEKRETATLKCYPIPRHDTVYWYQQGPGQDPQFLISFYEKMQSDKGSIPDRFSAQQFSDYHSELNMSSLELGDSALYFCASSELAGGQETQYFGPGTRLLVL.

The rearrangement joins TRBV10-3 to TRBJ1-5; weak D call: TRBD1 (5 bases). The CDR3 loop spans 14 amino acids. Germline assignment: CDR1 ENHRY and CDR2 SYGVKD. Trimming pared 2 bases from V and 4 bases from J, leaving 9 bases between. The CDR3 DNA reads TGTGCCATCAGTGAGGACAGTCATAATCAGCCCCAGCATTTT. Encoded protein: CAISEDSHNQPQHF.

The chain is built from TRBV7-8 and TRBJ1-5, with no clear D. CDR3 length: 13 amino acids. The V gene's germline CDR1 is SGHVS and CDR2 FQNEAQ. The ends were cut back, 2 bases at V and 6 bases at J, with 8 bases in the middle. The CDR3 is CASSLSPRQPQHF. DNA for the CDR3: TGTGCCAGCAGCTTAAGTCCGCGTCAGCCCCAGCATTTT.

V usage is TRBV4-1 and J usage is TRBJ1-6, with TRBD1 identical over 7 bases. The V segment lost 1 base and the J segment 2 bases; nucleotides outside the gene matches: 14. Germline-derived CDR1 and CDR2 are MGHRA and YSYEKL. The CDR3 consists of 20 residues. CDR3 nucleotides: TGCGCCAGCAGCCAAGTCAGGGGGTTGTTAGATCGTACCTATAATTCACCCCTCCACTTT. It encodes CASSQVRGLLDRTYNSPLHF.

The chain joins TRBV2 to TRBJ2-3; 7 bases map to TRBD1. The CDR3 runs to 16 residues. Germline lookup yields CDR1 SNHLY and CDR2 FYNNEI. V shed 2 bases, J shed 0 bases, and the junction held 5 bases outside the gene matches. For the CDR3, the DNA is TGTGCCAGCAGTGAAACAGGGGACGTTAGCACAGATACGCAGTATTTT. Translating gives CASSETGDVSTDTQYF.

This rearrangement joins TRBV10-1 to TRBJ2-7; D possibly corresponds to TRBD1 (6 bases). V gave up 4 bases and J gave up 2 bases, with 9 bases separating them. Per germline, CDR1 WNHNN and CDR2 SYGVQD (reference sequence). This CDR3 spans 13 amino acids. The DNA for the CDR3 is TGCGCCAGCAGTGCGGGACATGCCTACGAGCAGTACTTC. Its protein is CASSAGHAYEQYF.

This rearrangement joins TRBV6-1 to TRBJ2-3, with 8 bases fitting TRBD1. The CDR3 consists of 17 residues. The ends lost 3 bases at V and 6 bases at J; junction bases unmatched: 14. The germline V gene encodes CDR1 MNHNS and CDR2 SASEGT. This chain's CDR3 is CASSDRWGQGAWDTQYF. CDR3 in DNA: TGTGCCAGCAGTGATCGGTGGGGGCAGGGGGCATGGGATACGCAGTATTTT.

The CDR3 loop is CASSPSSGGLAYNEQFF. CDR3 bases: TGTGCCAGCAGCCCGTCCTCGGGCGGATTAGCCTACAATGAGCAGTTCTTC. This chain joins TRBV28 and TRBJ2-1, with no clear D. V was cut by 6 bases and J by 2 bases, with 20 bases left in between. Germline-derived CDR1 and CDR2 are MDHEN and SYDVKM. The CDR3 is 17 residues long.

The chain links TRBV7-9 to TRBJ2-2, with 10 bases matching TRBD1. This CDR3 spans 17 amino acids. V lost 5 bases, J lost 1 base, and 7 bases stayed unmatched. Germline CDR1 and CDR2: SEHNR and FQNEAQ (reference sequence). The CDR3 DNA reads as TGTGCCAGCAGCCCGTTCGGGACAGGGGAGAACACCGGGGAGCTGTTTTTT. Protein: CASSPFGTGENTGELFF.

The chain has TRBV30 and TRBJ2-7; tentatively, D is TRBD1 (5 bases). Looked up from germline, CDR1 is GTSNPN and CDR2 is SVGIG (reference sequence). The CDR3 loop spans 18 amino acids. Trimming took 4 bases from V and 0 from J, leaving 25 bases between them. The CDR3 nucleotides are TGTGCCTGGACTTCGCCCCTGGAACAGGTCCTGAGCTCCTACGAGCAGTACTTC. As protein: CAWTSPLEQVLSSYEQYF.